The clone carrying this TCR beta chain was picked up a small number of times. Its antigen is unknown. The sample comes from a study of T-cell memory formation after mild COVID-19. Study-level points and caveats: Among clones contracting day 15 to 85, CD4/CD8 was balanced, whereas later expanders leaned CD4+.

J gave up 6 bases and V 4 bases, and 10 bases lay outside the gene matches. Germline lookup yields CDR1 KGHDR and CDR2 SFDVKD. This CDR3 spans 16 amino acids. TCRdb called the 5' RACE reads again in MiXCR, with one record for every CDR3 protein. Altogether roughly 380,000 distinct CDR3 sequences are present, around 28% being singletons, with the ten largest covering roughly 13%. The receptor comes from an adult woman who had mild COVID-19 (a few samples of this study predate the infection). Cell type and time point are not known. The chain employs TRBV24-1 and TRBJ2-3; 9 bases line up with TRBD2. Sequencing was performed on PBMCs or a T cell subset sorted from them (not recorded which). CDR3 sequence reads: CATSDRTSARGDTQYF. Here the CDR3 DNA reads TGTGCCACCAGTGACAGGACTAGCGCCAGAGGGGATACGCAGTATTTT.